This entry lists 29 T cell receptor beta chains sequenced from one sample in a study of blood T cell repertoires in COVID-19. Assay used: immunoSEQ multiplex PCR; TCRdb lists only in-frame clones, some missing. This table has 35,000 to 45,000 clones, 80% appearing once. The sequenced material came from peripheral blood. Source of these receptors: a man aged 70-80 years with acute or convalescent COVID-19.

Here the CDR3 reads CASSRDRGRGNEQFF. The CDR3 DNA follows: TGTGCCAGCAGTCGGGACAGGGGAAGGGGCAATGAGCAGTTCTTC. The genes are TRBV2 and TRBJ2-1; 10 bases line up with TRBD1. V was pared by 5 bases and J by 6 bases, with 7 bases of the junction left unmatched. The length of the CDR3 is 15 residues. The germline CDR1 and CDR2 sequences are SNHLY and FYNNEI.

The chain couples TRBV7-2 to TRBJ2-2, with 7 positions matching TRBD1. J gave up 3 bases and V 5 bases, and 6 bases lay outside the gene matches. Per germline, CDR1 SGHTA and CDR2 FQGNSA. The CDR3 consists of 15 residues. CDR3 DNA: TGTGCCAGCAGCCCGACAGGGATTTACACCGGGGAGCTGTTTTTT. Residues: CASSPTGIYTGELFF.

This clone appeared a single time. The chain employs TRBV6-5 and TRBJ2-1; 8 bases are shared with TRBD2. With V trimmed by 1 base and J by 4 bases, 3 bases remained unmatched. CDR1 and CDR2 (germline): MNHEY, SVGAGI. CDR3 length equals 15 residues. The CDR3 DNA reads TGTGCCAGCAGTTACTTTCCTAGCGGGTACAATGAGCAGTTCTTC. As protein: CASSYFPSGYNEQFF.

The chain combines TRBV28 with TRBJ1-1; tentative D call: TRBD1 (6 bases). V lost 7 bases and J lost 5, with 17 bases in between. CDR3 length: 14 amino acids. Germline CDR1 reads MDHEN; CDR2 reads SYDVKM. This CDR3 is CASKRGQWGTEAFF. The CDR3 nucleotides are TGTGCCAGCAAGAGGGGACAATGGGGGACTGAAGCTTTCTTT.

CDR3 nucleotides: TGTGCCAGCAGCCTATACTCTACGGAGGATACGCAGTATTTT. Translated: CASSLYSTEDTQYF. This sequence joins TRBV5-6 and TRBJ2-3; D not certain. Trimming took off 4 bases at V and 6 bases at J, with 15 bases between the two ends. From germline, CDR1 is SGHDT and CDR2 YYEEEE. The length of the CDR3 is 14 residues. Full variable domain (outside the CDR3, taken from reference TRBV5-6 and TRBJ2-3): DAGVTQSPTHLIKTRGQQVTLRCSPKSGHDTVSWYQQALGQGPQFIFQYYEEEERQRGNFPDRFSGHQFPNYSSELNVNALLLGDSALYLCASSLYSTEDTQYFGPGTRLTVL.

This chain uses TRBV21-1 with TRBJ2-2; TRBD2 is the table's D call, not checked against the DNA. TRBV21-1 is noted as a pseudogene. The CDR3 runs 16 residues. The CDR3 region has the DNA TGTGCCAGCAGCAACACAGCGGAGCCGAACACCGGGGAGCTGTTTTTT. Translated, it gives CASSNTAEPNTGELFF.

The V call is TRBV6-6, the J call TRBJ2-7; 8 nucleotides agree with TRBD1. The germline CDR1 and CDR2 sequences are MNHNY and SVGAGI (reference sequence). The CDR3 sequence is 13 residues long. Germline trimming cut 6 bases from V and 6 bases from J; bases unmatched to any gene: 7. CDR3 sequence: CASSPGGVGEQYF. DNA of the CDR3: TGTGCCAGCAGCCCAGGGGGCGTAGGCGAGCAGTACTTC.

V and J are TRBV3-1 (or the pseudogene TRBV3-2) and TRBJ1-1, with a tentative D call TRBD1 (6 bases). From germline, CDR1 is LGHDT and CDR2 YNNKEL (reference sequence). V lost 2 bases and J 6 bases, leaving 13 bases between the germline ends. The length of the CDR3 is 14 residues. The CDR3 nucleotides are TGTGCCAGCAGCCAACCGGCAGGGGATGCTGAAGCTTTCTTT. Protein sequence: CASSQPAGDAEAFF.

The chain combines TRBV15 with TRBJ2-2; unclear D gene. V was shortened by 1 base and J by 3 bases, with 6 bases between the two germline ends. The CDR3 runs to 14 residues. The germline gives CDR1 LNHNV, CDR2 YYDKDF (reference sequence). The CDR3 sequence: CATSRGRDTGELFF. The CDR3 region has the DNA TGTGCCACCAGCAGAGGACGGGACACCGGGGAGCTGTTTTTT.

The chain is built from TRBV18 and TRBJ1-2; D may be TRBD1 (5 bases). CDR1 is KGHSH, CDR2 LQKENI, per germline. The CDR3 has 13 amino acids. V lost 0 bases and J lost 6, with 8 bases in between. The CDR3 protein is CASSPPEGNGYTF. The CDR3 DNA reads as TGTGCCAGCTCACCACCGGAGGGGAATGGCTACACCTTC.

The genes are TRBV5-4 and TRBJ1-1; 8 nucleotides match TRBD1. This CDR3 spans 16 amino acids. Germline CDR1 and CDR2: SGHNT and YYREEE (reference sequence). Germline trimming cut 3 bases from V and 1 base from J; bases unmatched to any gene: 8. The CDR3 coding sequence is TGTGCCAGCAGCTCTCCAGGGGGCGCGAGGAACACTGAAGCTTTCTTT. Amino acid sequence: CASSSPGGARNTEAFF.

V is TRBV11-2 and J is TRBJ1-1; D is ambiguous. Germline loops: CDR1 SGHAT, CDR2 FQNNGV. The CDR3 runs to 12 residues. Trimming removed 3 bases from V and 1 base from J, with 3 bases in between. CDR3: CASSFQNTEAFF. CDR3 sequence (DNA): TGTGCCAGCAGCTTTCAGAACACTGAAGCTTTCTTT.

Here the CDR3 DNA reads TGTGCCAGCAGCTTAGGGGCGGGACAGGGTGGACAGCCCCAGCATTTT. Translated: CASSLGAGQGGQPQHF. The V and J genes are TRBV5-6 and TRBJ1-5, with 9 bases lining up with TRBD1. V lost 2 bases and J lost 7; bases outside the gene matches: 10. Germline V gives CDR1 SGHDT, CDR2 YYEEEE. CDR3 length equals 16 residues.

CDR3 region: CASSTQGNTIYF. CDR3 bases: TGTGCCAGTAGTACGCAGGGAAACACCATATATTTT. The chain uses TRBV19 and TRBJ1-3, with no clear D. The V gene lost 4 bases and the J gene lost 4 bases, with 5 bases spanning the gap. From germline, CDR1 is LNHDA and CDR2 SQIVND (reference sequence). CDR3 length equals 12 residues. Using reference TRBV19 and TRBJ1-3 for the parts outside the CDR3, the full variable domain is DGGITQSPKYLFRKEGQNVTLSCEQNLNHDAMYWYRQDPGQGLRLIYYSQIVNDFQKGDIAEGYSVSREKKESFPLTVTSAQKNPTAFYLCASSTQGNTIYFGEGSWLTVV.

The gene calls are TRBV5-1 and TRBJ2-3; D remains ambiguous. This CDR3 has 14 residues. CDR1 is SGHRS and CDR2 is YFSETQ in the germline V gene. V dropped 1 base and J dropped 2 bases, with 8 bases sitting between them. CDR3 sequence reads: CASSLRSLTDTQYF. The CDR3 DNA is TGCGCCAGCAGCTTGAGATCACTCACAGATACGCAGTATTTT.

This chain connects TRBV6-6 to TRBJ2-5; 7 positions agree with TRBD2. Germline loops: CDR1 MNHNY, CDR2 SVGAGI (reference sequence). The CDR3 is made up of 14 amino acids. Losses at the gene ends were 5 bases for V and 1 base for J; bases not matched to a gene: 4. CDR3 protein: CASSGLGFQETQYF. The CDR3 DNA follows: TGTGCCAGCAGTGGACTAGGGTTCCAAGAGACCCAGTACTTC.

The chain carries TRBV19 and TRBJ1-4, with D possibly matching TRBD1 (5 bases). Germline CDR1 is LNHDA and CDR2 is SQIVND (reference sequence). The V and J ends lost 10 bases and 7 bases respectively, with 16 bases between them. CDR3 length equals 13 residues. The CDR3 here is CATHTGGSEKLFF. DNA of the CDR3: TGTGCCACCCACACGGGGGGAAGTGAAAAACTGTTTTTT.

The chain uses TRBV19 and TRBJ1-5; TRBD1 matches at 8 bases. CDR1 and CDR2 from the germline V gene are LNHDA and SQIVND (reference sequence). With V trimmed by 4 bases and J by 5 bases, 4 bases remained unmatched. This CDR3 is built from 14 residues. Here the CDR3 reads CASSTDRVDQPQHF. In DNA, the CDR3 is TGTGCCAGTAGTACGGACAGGGTGGATCAGCCCCAGCATTTT.

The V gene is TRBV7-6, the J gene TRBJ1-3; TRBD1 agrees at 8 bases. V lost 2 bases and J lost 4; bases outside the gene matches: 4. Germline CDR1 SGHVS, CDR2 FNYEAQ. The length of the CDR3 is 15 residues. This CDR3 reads CASSLQDRAGNTIYF. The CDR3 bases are TGTGCCAGCAGCTTACAGGACAGGGCCGGAAACACCATATATTTT.

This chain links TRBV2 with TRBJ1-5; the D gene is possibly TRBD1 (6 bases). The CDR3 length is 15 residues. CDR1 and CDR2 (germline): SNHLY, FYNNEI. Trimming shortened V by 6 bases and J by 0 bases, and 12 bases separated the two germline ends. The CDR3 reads CASSAQGHSNQPQHF. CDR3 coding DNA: TGTGCCAGCAGCGCACAGGGCCATAGCAATCAGCCCCAGCATTTT. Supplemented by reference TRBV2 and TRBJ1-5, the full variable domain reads EPEVTQTPSHQVTQMGQEVILRCVPISNHLYFYWYRQILGQKVEFLVSFYNNEISEKSEIFDDQFSVERPDGSNFTLKIRSTKLEDSAMYFCASSAQGHSNQPQHFGDGTRLSIL.

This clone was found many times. The CDR3 region is CATSRDLGLQGDKTNQPQHF. The CDR3 coding sequence is TGTGCCACCAGCAGAGATTTGGGGCTACAGGGGGATAAAACCAATCAGCCCCAGCATTTT. The chain combines TRBV15 with TRBJ1-5; 8 nucleotides agree with TRBD1. CDR1 LNHNV and CDR2 YYDKDF come from the germline V gene (reference sequence). Unmatched junction bases numbered 16, after V lost 0 bases and J lost 3 bases. The CDR3 loop spans 20 amino acids.

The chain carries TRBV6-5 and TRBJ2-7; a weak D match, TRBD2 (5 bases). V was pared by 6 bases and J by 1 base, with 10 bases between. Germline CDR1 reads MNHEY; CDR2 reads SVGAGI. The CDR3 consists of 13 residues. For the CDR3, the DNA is TGTGCCAGCAGGCTCCGGGGATCCTACGAGCAGTACTTC. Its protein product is CASRLRGSYEQYF.

The CDR3, as DNA: TGCGCCAGCAGCCAAAGGGGGATTACTGAAGCTTTCTTT. Translated: CASSQRGITEAFF. The rearrangement links TRBV4-3 to TRBJ1-1; tentatively, D is TRBD1 (6 bases). CDR1 and CDR2 from the germline V gene are LGHNA and YSLEER. The CDR3 totals 13 residues. Between the trimmed V and J ends, which lost 2 bases and 5 bases, there was a span of 9 bases.

CDR3 residues: CASSYSGQTGGYTF. Written as DNA, the CDR3 is TGTGCCAGCAGTTACTCCGGACAGACCGGAGGCTACACCTTC. This chain connects TRBV6-2 or TRBV6-3 to TRBJ1-2, with a possible D match to TRBD1 (6 bases). This CDR3 has 14 residues. The V gene lost 0 bases and the J gene lost 8 bases, with 13 bases spanning the gap. Germline V gene lookup returns CDR1 MNHEY and CDR2 SVGEGT.

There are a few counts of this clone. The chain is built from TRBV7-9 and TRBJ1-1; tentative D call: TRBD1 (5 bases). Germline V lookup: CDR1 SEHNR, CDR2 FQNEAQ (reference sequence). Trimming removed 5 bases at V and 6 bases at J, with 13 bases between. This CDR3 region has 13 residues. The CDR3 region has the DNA TGTGCCAGCAGCCCGACGCGACAGTCTGAAGCTTTCTTT. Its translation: CASSPTRQSEAFF.

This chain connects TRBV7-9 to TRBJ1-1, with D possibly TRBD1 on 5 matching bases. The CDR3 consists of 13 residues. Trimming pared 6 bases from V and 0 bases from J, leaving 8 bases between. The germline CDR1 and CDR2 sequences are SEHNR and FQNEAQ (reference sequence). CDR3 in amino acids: CASRGPMNTEAFF. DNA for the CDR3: TGTGCCAGCAGGGGGCCCATGAACACTGAAGCTTTCTTT.

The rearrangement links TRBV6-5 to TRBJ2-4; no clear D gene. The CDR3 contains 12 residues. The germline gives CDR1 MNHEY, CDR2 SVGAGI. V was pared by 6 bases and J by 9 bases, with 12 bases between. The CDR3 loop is CASRETQTIQYF. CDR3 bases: TGTGCCAGCAGGGAGACCCAAACCATTCAGTACTTC.

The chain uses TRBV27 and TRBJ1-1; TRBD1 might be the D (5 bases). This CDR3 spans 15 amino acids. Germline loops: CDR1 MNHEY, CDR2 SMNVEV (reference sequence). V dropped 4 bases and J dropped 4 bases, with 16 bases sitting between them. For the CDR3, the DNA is TGTGCCAGCAGTTCGGGACCGGGACTGGGCACTGAAGCTTTCTTT. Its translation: CASSSGPGLGTEAFF.

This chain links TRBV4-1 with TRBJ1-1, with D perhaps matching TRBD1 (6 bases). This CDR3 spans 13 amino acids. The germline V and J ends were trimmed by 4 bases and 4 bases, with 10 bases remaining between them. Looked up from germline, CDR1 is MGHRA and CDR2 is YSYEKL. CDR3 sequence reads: CASSPLGGTEAFF. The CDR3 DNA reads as TGCGCCAGCAGCCCTCTAGGGGGCACTGAAGCTTTCTTT.